This T cell receptor beta chain was captured by sequencing in a study of T-cell memory formation after mild COVID-19. Study overall: The study found TCR clusters largely donor specific.

Constant-segment-primed 5'RACE gave TCR alpha and TCR beta cDNA libraries with sample barcodes and UMIs. MiXCR, applied by TCRdb to the 5' RACE reads, yields one record per CDR3 protein. The sample shows some 310,000 distinct CDR3 sequences, 20% to 25% of them seen only once. For this clonotype: Its specificity is not known.

Regarding the study as a whole: CD8+ contracting clones occupied EMRA, while CD4+ ones occupied mainly CM and EM.

V lost 6 bases, J lost 0 bases, and 9 bases lay in between. This CDR3 has 12 residues. CDR1 and CDR2 (germline): DFQATT, SNEGSKA (reference sequence). The TCR comes from a man aged 18 to 29 who had mild COVID-19 (a few samples of this study predate the infection). Cell type and time point are not known. Material for sequencing was PBMCs or a T cell subset sorted from them (not recorded which). The V gene is TRBV20-1, the J gene TRBJ2-7; D not resolved. CDR3 nucleotides: TGCAGTGCCGCGCGGTTCTCCTACGAGCAGTACTTC. Translated: CSAARFSYEQYF.